One sample yielded the 31 T cell receptor beta chains listed below, sequenced in a study of T cells in Graves' hyperthyroidism and ophthalmopathy. RNA transcripts provided the source from which TCR beta CDR3 regions were amplified. In the first-round RT-PCR of the TCR CDR3, the HTBI primer set was used. A single record per CDR3 protein comes from TCRdb applying MiXCR to the multiplex PCR reads. The sample records about 250,000 distinct CDR3 sequences, about 20% being singletons. The specimen sequenced was blood. These receptor sequences come from a man aged 25-45 years with Graves' ophthalmopathy.

This clonotype was detected only a few times. The CDR3 loop reads CASSILLYGFNQPQHF. CDR3 in DNA: TGTGCCAGTAGTATTCTTTTATACGGCTTCAATCAGCCCCAGCATTTT. The chain employs TRBV19 and TRBJ1-5; no definite D call. Germline CDR1 LNHDA, CDR2 SQIVND (reference sequence). Trimming removed 3 bases at V and 3 bases at J, with 15 bases between. This CDR3 region has 16 residues.

J is TRBJ1-5 and V is TRBV19, with D perhaps matching TRBD1 (6 bases). This CDR3 is 14 amino acids long. V dropped 5 bases and J dropped 6 bases, with 14 bases sitting between them. From germline, CDR1 is LNHDA and CDR2 SQIVND (reference sequence). CDR3 protein: CASSYREMSQPQHF. CDR3 nucleotide sequence: TGTGCCAGTAGTTACAGGGAAATGAGTCAGCCCCAGCATTTT.

This clonotype was observed at least ten times. The junction departs from the called germline gene at one end, perhaps through a read error. This chain joins TRBV7-9 and TRBJ2-2, with no clear D. The germline V gene has CDR1 SEHNR and CDR2 FQNEAQ (reference sequence). There are 14 residues in the CDR3. Here the CDR3 DNA reads TGTGCCAGCAGCTTAGAACGGAACCCCGGGGAGCTGTTTTTT. It translates to CASSLERNPGELFF. Complete variable domain (other parts from reference TRBV7-9 and TRBJ2-2): DTGVSQNPRHKITKRGQNVTFRCDPISEHNRLYWYRQTLGQGPEFLTYFQNEAQLEKSRLLSDRFSAERPKGSFSTLEIQRTEQGDSAMYLCASSLERNPGELFFGEGSRLTVL.

This clonotype was detected ten times or more. The chain joins TRBV18 to TRBJ2-3, with D unresolved. Germline lookup yields CDR1 KGHSH and CDR2 LQKENI. This CDR3 contains 13 residues. V lost 3 bases and J 2 bases, leaving 6 bases between the germline ends. Here the CDR3 reads CASSPRTTDTQYF. CDR3 in DNA: TGTGCCAGCTCACCTAGGACCACAGATACGCAGTATTTT.

This chain uses TRBV28 with TRBJ1-1, with D possibly being TRBD1 (6 bases). With 10 bases removed from V and 4 bases from J, the gap between germline ends came to 22 bases. The CDR3 has 15 residues. The germline CDR1 and CDR2 sequences are MDHEN and SYDVKM. CDR3 sequence reads: CANTSTGTRGTEAFF. In DNA, the CDR3 is TGTGCCAACACTTCTACCGGGACAAGGGGCACTGAAGCTTTCTTT.

This chain joins TRBV6-1 and TRBJ2-1; D uncertain. Per germline, CDR1 MNHNS and CDR2 SASEGT. CDR3 length: 12 residues. Trimming took off 2 bases at V and 2 bases at J, with 1 base between the two ends. The CDR3 bases are TGTGCCAGCAGTGAACCCTACAATGAGCAGTTCTTC. It is translated as CASSEPYNEQFF.

The chain recombines TRBV5-5 with TRBJ2-2, with unresolved D. The CDR3 is 14 amino acids. The V gene's germline CDR1 is SGHKS and CDR2 YYEKEE (reference sequence). Deletions cut 2 bases from V and 0 bases from J, with 5 bases between. CDR3 in amino acids: CASSFISNTGELFF. CDR3 in DNA: TGTGCCAGCAGCTTTATCTCGAACACCGGGGAGCTGTTTTTT.

This clonotype showed up just a few times. This chain links TRBV18 with TRBJ2-1, with 7 bases fitting TRBD2. Germline CDR1 KGHSH, CDR2 LQKENI. The J segment lost 10 bases and the V segment lost 3 bases, leaving 9 bases of the junction unmatched. This CDR3 has 14 amino acids. The CDR3 sequence is CASSPELTGGEQFF. The CDR3 coding sequence is TGTGCCAGCTCACCTGAACTAACGGGGGGAGAGCAGTTCTTC.

This clonotype showed up many times. J is TRBJ2-3 and V is TRBV28, with TRBD2 matching over 11 bases. The length of the CDR3 is 15 residues. The V segment lost 3 bases and the J segment 6 bases; nucleotides outside the gene matches: 5. The germline CDR1 and CDR2 sequences are MDHEN and SYDVKM. The CDR3 region has the DNA TGTGCCAGCAGTTTGTCGACTAGCGGGATTGATACGCAGTATTTT. This codes for CASSLSTSGIDTQYF.

V gene TRBV2 combines with J gene TRBJ2-1; TRBD2 agrees at 14 bases. This CDR3 has 19 amino acids. CDR1 is SNHLY, CDR2 FYNNEI, per germline. V was clipped by 7 bases and J by 2 bases; unmatched bases: 13. CDR3 bases: TGTGCCAGCAAAGGCCGACCGACTAGCGGGAGGGGGACCTACAATGAGCAGTTCTTC. This gives the protein CASKGRPTSGRGTYNEQFF.

A few counts support this clonotype. The chain uses TRBV6-8 and TRBJ2-5; D gene ambiguous. V was pared by 7 bases and J by 5 bases, with 20 bases between. The CDR3 is 15 amino acids. Germline assignment: CDR1 MNHGY and CDR2 SAAAGT. The CDR3 DNA sequence: TGTGCCAGCACCCCAACGACACCAGAGAGTGAGACCCAGTACTTC. This sequence encodes CASTPTTPESETQYF.

The chain uses TRBV28 and TRBJ1-6, with 8 bases aligning to TRBD1. J lost 8 bases, V lost 5 bases, and 8 bases had no gene match. The V gene's germline CDR1 is MDHEN and CDR2 SYDVKM. This CDR3 comprises 15 residues. The CDR3: CASSPTGANYSPLHF. In DNA, the CDR3 is TGTGCCAGCAGTCCGACAGGGGCTAACTATTCACCCCTCCACTTT. Full variable domain (remainder filled in from reference TRBV28 and TRBJ1-6): DVKVTQSSRYLVKRTGEKVFLECVQDMDHENMFWYRQDPGLGLRLIYFSYDVKMKEKGDIPEGYSVSREKKERFSLILESASTNQTSMYLCASSPTGANYSPLHFGNGTRLTVT.

The genes are TRBV19 and TRBJ1-2, with D perhaps matching TRBD1 (6 bases). V dropped 7 bases and J dropped 1 base, with 19 bases sitting between them. Germline CDR1 and CDR2: LNHDA and SQIVND (reference sequence). This CDR3 is 16 amino acids long. The CDR3 loop is CASTPKGGYRNYGYTF. The CDR3 DNA is TGTGCCAGTACCCCAAAAGGGGGGTATCGTAACTATGGCTACACCTTC.

This clonotype was detected ten times or more. V gene TRBV6-5 combines with J gene TRBJ1-1; D is unresolved. The ends were cut back, 2 bases at V and 0 bases at J, with 10 bases in the middle. CDR1 is MNHEY and CDR2 is SVGAGI in the germline V gene. This CDR3 is 15 amino acids long. This CDR3 is CASSYDAGLNTEAFF. The CDR3 region has the DNA TGTGCCAGCAGTTACGACGCGGGGTTGAACACTGAAGCTTTCTTT.

The chain uses TRBV28 and TRBJ2-3; no clear D. The V and J ends lost 5 bases and 6 bases respectively, with 24 bases between them. The CDR3 runs 17 residues. Germline V gene data show CDR1 as MDHEN and CDR2 as SYDVKM. The CDR3 sequence is CASSPLIPQQARDTQYF. The CDR3 nucleotides read TGTGCCAGCAGTCCCCTTATTCCCCAGCAGGCAAGGGATACGCAGTATTTT.

The rearrangement links TRBV10-3 to TRBJ2-1, with D perhaps TRBD2 (5 bases). Trimming cost V 5 bases and J 1 base, with 12 bases left between them. This CDR3 spans 15 amino acids. CDR1 is ENHRY, CDR2 SYGVKD, per germline. Here the CDR3 DNA reads TGTGCCATCAGTTTAGAGGGATCGTCCTACAATGAGCAGTTCTTC. This codes for CAISLEGSSYNEQFF.

This clonotype occurred a few times. This sequence joins TRBV6-1 and TRBJ1-2; D perhaps matches TRBD1 (6 bases). This CDR3 spans 15 amino acids. The germline V gene has CDR1 MNHNS and CDR2 SASEGT. V gave up 5 bases and J gave up 3 bases, with 16 bases separating them. The CDR3 loop is CASSFRGGQDYGYTF. The CDR3 nucleotides read TGTGCCAGCAGTTTTCGGGGGGGGCAGGACTATGGCTACACCTTC.

This chain connects TRBV3-1 to TRBJ1-3; D is unresolved. The CDR3 is 16 amino acids. Between the trimmed V and J ends, which lost 1 base and 3 bases, there was a span of 13 bases. CDR1 is LGHDT and CDR2 is YNNKEL in the germline V gene (reference sequence). CDR3 loop: CASSQVSGLLGNTIYF. The CDR3, as DNA: TGTGCCAGCAGCCAAGTTAGCGGGCTACTTGGAAACACCATATATTTT.

This clonotype showed up just a few times. This chain joins TRBV19 and TRBJ2-1, with 9 bases identical to TRBD2. The V gene's germline CDR1 is LNHDA and CDR2 SQIVND (reference sequence). The V gene end was trimmed by 4 bases and the J gene end by 4 bases; junction bases not matched to a gene: 14. The CDR3 covers 18 residues. The CDR3 nucleotides are TGTGCCAGTAGTACAAACCCTAGCGGGGAGAACCTATACAATGAGCAGTTCTTC. Encoded protein: CASSTNPSGENLYNEQFF. The full variable domain, in which reference TRBV19 and TRBJ2-1 provide the parts outside the CDR3, is DGGITQSPKYLFRKEGQNVTLSCEQNLNHDAMYWYRQDPGQGLRLIYYSQIVNDFQKGDIAEGYSVSREKKESFPLTVTSAQKNPTAFYLCASSTNPSGENLYNEQFFGPGTRLTVL.

The V gene is TRBV5-8, the J gene TRBJ2-5, with TRBD2 identical over 9 bases. From germline, CDR1 is SGHTS and CDR2 YDEGEE. CDR3 length: 18 amino acids. V lost 0 bases and J lost 3; bases outside the gene matches: 12. This CDR3 is CASSLGFYVTSGKETQYF. CDR3 sequence (DNA): TGTGCCAGCAGCTTGGGTTTTTATGTGACTAGCGGAAAAGAGACCCAGTACTTC.

This clonotype was picked up many times. V is TRBV11-2 and J is TRBJ2-3; 9 nucleotides align to TRBD2. The ends lost 3 bases at V and 2 bases at J; junction bases unmatched: 9. Germline CDR1 reads SGHAT; CDR2 reads FQNNGV. The CDR3 covers 17 residues. CDR3 sequence reads: CASSLGGAGGYTDTQYF. The CDR3, as DNA: TGTGCCAGCAGCTTGGGGGGAGCGGGAGGCTACACAGATACGCAGTATTTT.

In its sample, this clonotype was seen many times. This chain connects TRBV30 to TRBJ1-2; D is unresolved. Deletions cut 5 bases from V and 3 bases from J, with 13 bases between. The CDR3 loop spans 13 amino acids. Germline lookup yields CDR1 GTSNPN and CDR2 SVGIG (reference sequence). In nucleotides, the CDR3 is TGTGCCTGGGCCATCGACCTAGACTATGGCTACACCTTC. Its translation: CAWAIDLDYGYTF.

This clonotype was recorded at least ten times. This chain joins TRBV27 and TRBJ2-1; 9 positions match TRBD2. This CDR3 is built from 14 residues. V shed 2 bases and J 10 bases; nucleotides not matched to a gene: 6. The germline gives CDR1 MNHEY, CDR2 SMNVEV (reference sequence). CDR3 sequence (DNA): TGTGCCAGCAGTTTAGCGGGAGGGCCGGGGGAGCAGTTCTTC. This sequence encodes CASSLAGGPGEQFF.

This clonotype was counted only a few times. The chain combines TRBV6-6 with TRBJ2-7; 11 positions agree with TRBD2. V trimming: 0 bases; J trimming: 0 bases; junction bases outside the gene matches: 1. The germline V gene has CDR1 MNHNY and CDR2 SVGAGI (reference sequence). CDR3 length equals 16 residues. In nucleotides, the CDR3 is TGTGCCAGCAGTTACTCGGGACTAGCGGACTCCTACGAGCAGTACTTC. Protein sequence: CASSYSGLADSYEQYF.

This clonotype was counted at least ten times. The V and J genes are TRBV12-3 or TRBV12-4 and TRBJ2-5, with TRBD1 identical over 7 bases. The CDR3 sequence is 15 residues long. V shed 6 bases, J shed 2 bases, and the junction held 9 bases outside the gene matches. The CDR3 protein is CASSLRDSPQETQYF. The CDR3 region has the DNA TGTGCCAGCAGCCTACGGGACAGCCCACAAGAGACCCAGTACTTC.

The chain is built from TRBV5-1 and TRBJ1-1, with D hard to call. The CDR3 runs to 14 residues. Germline CDR1 SGHRS, CDR2 YFSETQ. Trimming stripped 3 bases from V and 0 bases from J, with 9 bases between. This CDR3 is CASSSRTVNTEAFF. The CDR3 DNA sequence: TGCGCCAGCAGCTCCCGGACGGTGAACACTGAAGCTTTCTTT.

For the CDR3, the DNA is TGCAGTGCTCCGGACAGGAGGGATGAAAAACTGTTTTTT. Encoded protein: CSAPDRRDEKLFF. The rearrangement uses TRBV20-1 and TRBJ1-4; 7 bases align to TRBD1. The V gene's germline CDR1 is DFQATT and CDR2 SNEGSKA (reference sequence). The CDR3 runs to 13 residues. The junction had 6 bases not matched to a gene; V was cut back by 5 bases and J by 6 bases.

This clonotype appeared a few times. The rearrangement joins TRBV6-2 or TRBV6-3 to TRBJ2-1, with 8 bases lining up with TRBD2. Germline V CDR1 and CDR2: MNHEY, SVGEGT. This CDR3 spans 16 amino acids. Unmatched junction bases numbered 7, after V lost 5 bases and J lost 1 base. CDR3 region: CASSRVAGMSYNEQFF. CDR3 bases: TGTGCCAGCAGTCGAGTAGCGGGAATGTCCTACAATGAGCAGTTCTTC.

CDR3 loop: CASDRGQSYNEQFF. The CDR3 DNA is TGTGCCAGTGACAGGGGGCAATCCTACAATGAGCAGTTCTTC. The gene calls are TRBV19 and TRBJ2-1, with 10 bases matching TRBD1. This CDR3 region has 14 residues. The V and J ends lost 8 bases and 1 base, in that order; junction bases with no gene match: 2. Germline V CDR1 and CDR2: LNHDA, SQIVND (reference sequence).

This clonotype occurred a few times. The chain employs TRBV7-2 and TRBJ1-4; maybe TRBD1 (5 bases). CDR1 SGHTA and CDR2 FQGNSA come from the germline V gene. The CDR3 extends over 16 amino acids. The V end was cut by 3 bases, the J end by 6 bases, with 17 bases between. The CDR3, as DNA: TGTGCCAGCAGCTTGTTCCCGGGACTAAAGGATGAAAAACTGTTTTTT. This codes for CASSLFPGLKDEKLFF.

The V call is TRBV20-1, the J call TRBJ2-5; TRBD2 matches at 9 bases. This CDR3 is 18 amino acids long. Unmatched junction bases numbered 18, after V lost 2 bases and J lost 5 bases. The germline CDR1 and CDR2 sequences are DFQATT and SNEGSKA (reference sequence). DNA of the CDR3: TGCAGTGCTAGAATGCTCGGACTAGCGACTACCTACGGGGAGACCCAGTACTTC. Its translation: CSARMLGLATTYGETQYF.